The 31 T cell receptor beta chains below come from one sample, sequenced in a study of blood T cell repertoires in COVID-19. The protocol was immunoSEQ multiplex PCR, while the TCRdb copy is restricted to in-frame clones and leaves out a portion. The repertoire consists of over 200,000 clones, with roughly 80% occurring once and the leading ten covering 15% to 20%. Sequences were obtained from peripheral blood. All receptors derive from a woman of 80 years or more with active or convalescent COVID-19.

The table lists this clone with a count of one. This chain links TRBV11-2 with TRBJ1-1; D may be TRBD1 (5 bases). V was pared by 0 bases and J by 3 bases, with 20 bases between. Germline V gene lookup returns CDR1 SGHAT and CDR2 FQNNGV. The CDR3 spans 18 residues. The CDR3 loop is CASSLDGYGTRGYTEAFF. The DNA for the CDR3 is TGTGCCAGCAGCTTAGATGGTTACGGGACTAGGGGTTACACTGAAGCTTTCTTT.

The rearrangement uses TRBV15 and TRBJ2-1; 7 positions match TRBD2. The germline CDR1 and CDR2 sequences are LNHNV and YYDKDF (reference sequence). This CDR3 contains 15 residues. The trim removed 0 bases at V and 3 bases at J, leaving 2 bases unmatched. In DNA, the CDR3 is TGTGCCACCAGCAGAGAGCGGGAGCACTACAATGAGCAGTTCTTC. Amino acid sequence: CATSREREHYNEQFF. Supplemented by reference TRBV15 and TRBJ2-1, the full variable domain reads DAMVIQNPRYQVTQFGKPVTLSCSQTLNHNVMYWYQQKSSQAPKLLFHYYDKDFNNEADTPDNFQSRRPNTSFCFLDIRSPGLGDTAMYLCATSREREHYNEQFFGPGTRLTVL.

This clone was detected once. The chain is built from TRBV6-5 and TRBJ1-5; 7 positions match TRBD1. The CDR3 length is 15 residues. Trimming cost V 7 bases and J 0 bases; bases outside gene matches: 6. Germline V lookup: CDR1 MNHEY, CDR2 SVGAGI. The CDR3 loop is CASTKTGSSNQPQHF. DNA of the CDR3: TGTGCCAGCACCAAGACAGGGTCTAGCAATCAGCCCCAGCATTTT.

This chain uses TRBV6-2 or TRBV6-3 with TRBJ1-6; D may be TRBD1 (6 bases). In germline, CDR1 is MNHEY, CDR2 SVGEGT. The V and J ends lost 4 bases and 10 bases respectively, with 17 bases between them. The CDR3 runs to 15 residues. CDR3 protein: CASSLNRVQLSPLHF. CDR3 DNA sequence: TGTGCCAGCAGTTTAAACAGGGTTCAACTCTCACCCCTCCACTTT.

The gene calls are TRBV27 and TRBJ2-7; D is unresolved. CDR1 is MNHEY and CDR2 is SMNVEV in the germline V gene (reference sequence). V lost 6 bases to trimming and J lost 3 bases, with 18 bases between them. This CDR3 region has 15 residues. The CDR3 here is CASRSWQTVSYEQYF. The CDR3 region has the DNA TGTGCCAGCAGGAGTTGGCAGACTGTTAGCTACGAGCAGTACTTC.

Only one count was recorded for this clone. The rearrangement uses TRBV5-1 and TRBJ2-3; 8 positions agree with TRBD2. CDR3 size: 17 residues. The J segment lost 8 bases and the V segment lost 3 bases, leaving 17 bases of the junction unmatched. Germline-derived CDR1 and CDR2 are SGHRS and YFSETQ. This CDR3 is CASSSILISGGISTQYF. Here the CDR3 DNA reads TGCGCCAGCAGCTCCATATTAATCAGCGGGGGAATATCTACGCAGTATTTT. Together with reference TRBV5-1 and TRBJ2-3, the CDR3 gives the full variable domain: KAGVTQTPRYLIKTRGQQVTLSCSPISGHRSVSWYQQTPGQGLQFLFEYFSETQRNKGNFPGRFSGRQFSNSRSEMNVSTLELGDSALYLCASSSILISGGISTQYFGPGTRLTVL.

The chain has TRBV5-1 and TRBJ2-3, with TRBD1 identical over 11 bases. Germline V gene sequence: CDR1 SGHRS, CDR2 YFSETQ. Trimming took 1 base from V and 5 from J; bases not matched to a gene: 6. The CDR3 totals 16 residues. CDR3 DNA: TGCGCCAGCAGCTTGTCAAGGACAGGGGGCTTAGATACGCAGTATTTT. This sequence encodes CASSLSRTGGLDTQYF.

This chain uses TRBV6-5 with TRBJ2-1; 10 nucleotides match TRBD2. Germline loops: CDR1 MNHEY, CDR2 SVGAGI. J lost 9 bases, V lost 6 bases, and 11 bases had no gene match. The CDR3 consists of 15 residues. The CDR3 region is CASSQAGGRLAEQFF. The CDR3 nucleotides are TGTGCCAGCAGCCAAGCGGGGGGGCGCTTGGCTGAGCAGTTCTTC.

The genes are TRBV6-5 and TRBJ2-3; 8 nucleotides match TRBD2. CDR1 MNHEY and CDR2 SVGAGI come from the germline V gene. Trimming took 3 bases from V and 6 from J; bases not matched to a gene: 5. The CDR3 runs 14 residues. CDR3 protein: CASSYGTSPDTQYF. The DNA of the CDR3 is TGTGCCAGCAGTTATGGGACTAGTCCCGATACGCAGTATTTT.

The chain carries TRBV5-1 and TRBJ2-1; 7 bases line up with TRBD2. V lost 0 bases, J lost 7 bases, and 7 bases stayed unmatched. This CDR3 has 15 amino acids. Germline-derived CDR1 and CDR2 are SGHRS and YFSETQ. In DNA, the CDR3 is TGCGCCAGCAGCTTGGTGGGCGGGAGTTGGAATGAGCAGTTCTTC. It encodes CASSLVGGSWNEQFF.

V gene TRBV18 combines with J gene TRBJ2-5, with 9 bases aligning to TRBD2. Per the germline V gene, CDR1 is KGHSH and CDR2 is LQKENI. This CDR3 is 14 amino acids long. With 6 bases clipped from V and 5 bases from J, the junction kept 7 bases outside the gene matches. CDR3 residues: CASSPGLALETQYF. The CDR3 nucleotides are TGTGCCAGCTCCCCGGGACTAGCTCTGGAGACCCAGTACTTC.

J is TRBJ1-2 and V is TRBV11-3; possible D gene TRBD1, 5 bases. CDR1 is SGHNT and CDR2 is YENEEA in the germline V gene. This CDR3 contains 15 residues. Trimming removed 5 bases at V and 3 bases at J, with 16 bases between. The CDR3 sequence is CASSPGAGVDYGYTF. As DNA, the CDR3 is TGTGCCAGCAGCCCTGGGGCTGGGGTCGACTATGGCTACACCTTC.

CDR3 DNA: TGTGCCAGCAGCCCATATGGGACAGAATTCTACGAGCAGTACTTC. The encoded protein is CASSPYGTEFYEQYF. The rearrangement links TRBV9 to TRBJ2-7; 7 bases are shared with TRBD1. This CDR3 comprises 15 residues. CDR1 SGDLS and CDR2 YYNGEE come from the germline V gene. V dropped 4 bases and J dropped 3; count of bases not matched to a gene: 10.

The rearrangement joins TRBV5-1 to TRBJ1-1; D may be TRBD1 (5 bases). The ends were cut back, 0 bases at V and 5 bases at J, with 17 bases in the middle. This CDR3 is 16 amino acids long. The V gene's germline CDR1 is SGHRS and CDR2 YFSETQ. The DNA of the CDR3 is TGCGCCAGCAGCTTGGCAGTGGAAAGGGGTGGGACTGAAGCTTTCTTT. It encodes CASSLAVERGGTEAFF.

The chain combines TRBV28 with TRBJ2-5; 8 bases are a match to TRBD1. J lost 4 bases, V lost 1 base, and 2 bases had no gene match. The germline CDR1 and CDR2 sequences are MDHEN and SYDVKM. This CDR3 comprises 14 residues. The DNA for the CDR3 is TGTGCCAGCAGTTTATCGGACAGGGCAGAGACCCAGTACTTC. This gives the protein CASSLSDRAETQYF.

This rearrangement joins TRBV5-6 to TRBJ2-5; 8 bases are shared with TRBD1. Germline CDR1 SGHDT, CDR2 YYEEEE. Trimming took 2 bases from V and 5 from J; bases not matched to a gene: 11. The CDR3 extends over 16 amino acids. In DNA form, the CDR3 reads TGTGCCAGCAGCTTTGGAGGACAGGGAAGAGGGGAGACCCAGTACTTC. It yields the protein CASSFGGQGRGETQYF.

V is TRBV19 and J is TRBJ1-2; TRBD1 aligns across 7 bases. Germline CDR1 and CDR2: LNHDA and SQIVND (reference sequence). CDR3 size: 15 residues. V lost 6 bases, J lost 7 bases, and 14 bases stayed unmatched. The CDR3 here is CASRAKGAEGRGYTF. CDR3 coding DNA: TGTGCCAGTAGGGCGAAGGGGGCTGAGGGACGTGGCTACACCTTC.

The V gene is TRBV16, the J gene TRBJ2-1; 8 bases map to TRBD2. The CDR3 length is 15 residues. The V gene end was trimmed by 3 bases and the J gene end by 0 bases; junction bases not matched to a gene: 1. Germline V gene lookup returns CDR1 KGHSY and CDR2 FQNENV. CDR3 sequence reads: CASSQSGSSYNEQFF. The CDR3 DNA sequence: TGTGCCAGCAGCCAGAGCGGGAGCTCCTACAATGAGCAGTTCTTC.

V usage is TRBV7-3 and J usage is TRBJ2-2; tentative D call: TRBD2 (5 bases). CDR3 length: 15 residues. CDR1 and CDR2 (germline): SGHTA, FQGTGA. The V end lost 3 bases, the J end lost 4 bases, and 12 bases lay between the germline ends. CDR3 protein: CASSLDSPGTGELFF. CDR3 in DNA: TGTGCCAGCAGCTTGGACTCTCCGGGCACCGGGGAGCTGTTTTTT.

In regard to this clone: In the same sample, other DNA sequences code for this CDR3. CDR3 coding DNA: TGTGCCAGCAGCCCGGGGGGGAACTATGGCTACACCTTC. Protein product: CASSPGGNYGYTF. The V call is TRBV28, the J call TRBJ1-2, with D perhaps matching TRBD1 (5 bases). V was pared by 6 bases and J by 2 bases, with 10 bases between. CDR1 and CDR2 from the germline V gene are MDHEN and SYDVKM. The CDR3 extends over 13 amino acids.

This rearrangement joins TRBV5-1 to TRBJ2-5; TRBD2 agrees at 12 bases. The J segment lost 4 bases and the V segment lost 0 bases, leaving 4 bases of the junction unmatched. The CDR3 is 16 amino acids. Germline-derived CDR1 and CDR2 are SGHRS and YFSETQ. CDR3 sequence reads: CASSLGRLAGAETQYF. The CDR3 DNA reads as TGCGCCAGCAGCTTGGGTCGACTAGCGGGAGCAGAGACCCAGTACTTC.

CDR3 coding DNA: TGTGCCAGCTCACAAACAAGAACGGACAGGGGGCCGAACACCATATATTTT. Amino acids: CASSQTRTDRGPNTIYF. This chain links TRBV18 with TRBJ1-3; 11 bases map to TRBD1. Trimming removed 4 bases from V and 7 bases from J; junction bases left unmatched: 12. Germline V lookup: CDR1 KGHSH, CDR2 LQKENI. The CDR3 has 17 amino acids.

The rearrangement links TRBV11-2 to TRBJ2-1; the match to TRBD2 covers 7 bases. The J segment lost 7 bases and the V segment lost 4 bases, leaving 10 bases of the junction unmatched. This CDR3 is 15 amino acids long. Germline V gives CDR1 SGHAT, CDR2 FQNNGV. The CDR3 is CASSSSGRPENEQFF. In nucleotides, the CDR3 is TGTGCCAGCAGCTCCTCCGGGAGGCCAGAGAATGAGCAGTTCTTC.

This clone was seen only a few times. The rearrangement links TRBV27 to TRBJ1-2, with D perhaps matching TRBD1 (6 bases). The CDR3 covers 14 residues. V gave up 6 bases and J gave up 2 bases, with 13 bases separating them. Germline V gene data show CDR1 as MNHEY and CDR2 as SMNVEV (reference sequence). CDR3 amino acids: CASSHDRLNYGYTF. Written as DNA, the CDR3 is TGTGCCAGCAGCCACGACAGGTTAAACTATGGCTACACCTTC.

The chain uses TRBV7-8 and TRBJ2-7, with 8 bases matching TRBD2. The CDR3 length is 13 residues. Germline assignment: CDR1 SGHVS and CDR2 FQNEAQ. Trimming cost V 0 bases and J 9 bases; bases outside gene matches: 4. The CDR3, as DNA: TGTGCCAGCAGCTTAGCGCGGGAGGCGGGGCAGTACTTC. Protein product: CASSLAREAGQYF.

The chain couples TRBV18 to TRBJ1-5; TRBD1 matches 9 bases. The CDR3 is made up of 17 amino acids. V lost 4 bases and J lost 6; bases outside the gene matches: 13. The V gene's germline CDR1 is KGHSH and CDR2 LQKENI. This CDR3 is CASSLARDRVFGQPQHF. CDR3 DNA sequence: TGTGCCAGCTCACTAGCCCGGGACAGGGTTTTTGGTCAGCCCCAGCATTTT.

CDR3 bases: TGCAGCGTTGGGGGCAGCTTCACCGGGGAGCTGTTTTTT. This translates into CSVGGSFTGELFF. The chain combines TRBV29-1 with TRBJ2-2; possible D gene TRBD1, 5 bases. CDR1 SQVTM and CDR2 ANQGSEA come from the germline V gene. Trimming pared 4 bases from V and 4 bases from J, leaving 10 bases between. This CDR3 comprises 13 residues.

This clone was counted a few times. For the CDR3, the DNA is TGTGCCATCAGTGCCGGGACTAGCGGGAGTAGGTATGAGCAGTTCTTC. Protein: CAISAGTSGSRYEQFF. V usage is TRBV10-3 and J usage is TRBJ2-1, with 14 bases identical to TRBD2. This CDR3 has 16 amino acids. V was pared by 4 bases and J by 8 bases, with 7 bases of the junction left unmatched. Germline lookup yields CDR1 ENHRY and CDR2 SYGVKD.

V and J are TRBV4-3 and TRBJ2-3; D might be TRBD2 (6 bases). Trimming took 1 base from V and 2 from J, leaving 10 bases between them. This CDR3 is 15 amino acids long. The germline gives CDR1 LGHNA, CDR2 YSLEER. CDR3 coding DNA: TGCGCCAGCAGCCAAGGACGCGGGGCCACAGATACGCAGTATTTT. Protein product: CASSQGRGATDTQYF.

V usage is TRBV5-6 and J usage is TRBJ1-1, with TRBD1 as a possible D gene (6 bases). Germline CDR1 reads SGHDT; CDR2 reads YYEEEE. V dropped 2 bases and J dropped 2 bases, with 13 bases sitting between them. The length of the CDR3 is 15 residues. Written as DNA, the CDR3 is TGTGCCAGCAGCTTTAGGACAGTTTCAAACACTGAAGCTTTCTTT. This translates into CASSFRTVSNTEAFF.

The V gene is TRBV7-3, the J gene TRBJ1-2, with D maybe TRBD1 (5 bases). The CDR3 covers 17 residues. V lost 5 bases to trimming and J lost 4 bases, with 23 bases between them. From germline, CDR1 is SGHTA and CDR2 FQGTGA. CDR3 sequence (DNA): TGTGCCAGCAGCCCCTCTCATGGGGCCACCAATGCCTATGGCTACACCTTC. It is translated as CASSPSHGATNAYGYTF. Supplemented by reference TRBV7-3 and TRBJ1-2, the full variable domain reads GAGVSQTPSNKVTEKGKYVELRCDPISGHTALYWYRQSLGQGPEFLIYFQGTGAADDSGLPNDRFFAVRPEGSVSTLKIQRTERGDSAVYLCASSPSHGATNAYGYTFGSGTRLTVV.